This T cell receptor (beta chain) stems from a study of T cells in Graves' hyperthyroidism and ophthalmopathy. In its sample, this clonotype was seen many times. Antigen unknown. RNA transcripts provided the source from which TCR beta CDR3 regions were amplified. When the TCR CDR3 underwent first-round RT-PCR, the HTBI primer set was used. TCRdb reanalysed the multiplex PCR reads using MiXCR and keeps one entry per CDR3 protein. The table lists around 610,000 distinct CDR3 sequences, 14% to 15% of them singletons, with roughly 4.3% in the top ten. General study findings and limits: Expanded thyroid clonotypes (above 0.001) were mostly also found in blood.

Patients were excluded because of uncontrolled infection, other autoimmune disease, pregnancy or lactation. Clinical symptoms, serum thyroxine and TRAb, thyroid ultrasound and orbital computed tomography together formed the diagnostic basis. J gave up 9 bases and V 4 bases, and 11 bases lay outside the gene matches. CDR1 and CDR2 (germline): MDHEN, SYDVKM. The CDR3 sequence is 14 residues long. This TCR came from a woman between 40 and 50 years old with Graves' ophthalmopathy. The V and J genes are TRBV28 and TRBJ1-1; 7 bases fit TRBD1. The material sequenced was blood. Written as DNA, the CDR3 is TGTGCCAGCAGTTCTACTACCCAGGGACAGCAAGCTTTCTTT. Translation: CASSSTTQGQQAFF.